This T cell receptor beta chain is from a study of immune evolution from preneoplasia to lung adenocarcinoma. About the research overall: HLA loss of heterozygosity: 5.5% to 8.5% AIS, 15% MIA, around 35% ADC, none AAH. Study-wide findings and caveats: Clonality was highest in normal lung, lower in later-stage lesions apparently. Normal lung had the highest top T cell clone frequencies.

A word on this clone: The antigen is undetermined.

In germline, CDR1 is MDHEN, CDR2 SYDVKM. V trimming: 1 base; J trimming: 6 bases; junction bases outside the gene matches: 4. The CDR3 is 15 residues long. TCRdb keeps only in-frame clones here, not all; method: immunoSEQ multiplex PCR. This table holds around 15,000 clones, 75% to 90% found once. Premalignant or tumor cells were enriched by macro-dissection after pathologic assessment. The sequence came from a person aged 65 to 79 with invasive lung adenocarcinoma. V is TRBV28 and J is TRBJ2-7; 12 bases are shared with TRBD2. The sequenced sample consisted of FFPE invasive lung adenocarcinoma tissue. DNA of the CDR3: TGTGCCAGCAGTTTATTTCTAGCGGGGGGGCGCGAGCAGTACTTC. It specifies CASSLFLAGGREQYF.